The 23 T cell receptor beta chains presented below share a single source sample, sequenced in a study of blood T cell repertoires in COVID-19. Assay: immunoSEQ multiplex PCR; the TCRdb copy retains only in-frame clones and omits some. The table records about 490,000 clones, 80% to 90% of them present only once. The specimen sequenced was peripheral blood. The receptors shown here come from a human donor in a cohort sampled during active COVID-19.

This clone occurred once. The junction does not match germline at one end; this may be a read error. Here the CDR3 DNA reads TGTGCCAGCAGATCACGGGAGGGCGGTATCTTC. Its translation: CASRSREGGIF. The chain uses TRBV6-5 and TRBJ2-1; 8 nucleotides agree with TRBD2. There are 11 residues in the CDR3. CDR1 is MNHEY and CDR2 is SVGAGI in the germline V gene.

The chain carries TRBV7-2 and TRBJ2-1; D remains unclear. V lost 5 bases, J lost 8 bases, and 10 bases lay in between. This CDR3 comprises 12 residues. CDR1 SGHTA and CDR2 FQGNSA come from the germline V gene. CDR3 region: CASSRAVYEQFF. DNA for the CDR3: TGTGCCAGCAGCCGCGCTGTCTATGAGCAGTTCTTC.

This chain's CDR3 is CASSTGTFANTGELFF. The DNA of the CDR3 is TGTGCCAGCAGTACAGGGACATTCGCGAACACCGGGGAGCTGTTTTTT. The chain links TRBV28 to TRBJ2-2; D may be TRBD1 (6 bases). Trimming stripped 5 bases from V and 0 bases from J, with 13 bases between. This CDR3 contains 16 residues. Looked up from germline, CDR1 is MDHEN and CDR2 is SYDVKM.

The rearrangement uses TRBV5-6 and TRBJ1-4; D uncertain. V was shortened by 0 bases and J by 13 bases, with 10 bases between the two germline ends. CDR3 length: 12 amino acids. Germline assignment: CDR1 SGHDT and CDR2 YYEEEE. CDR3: CASSLVGTGLFF. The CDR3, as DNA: TGTGCCAGCAGCTTGGTCGGAACGGGACTGTTTTTT.

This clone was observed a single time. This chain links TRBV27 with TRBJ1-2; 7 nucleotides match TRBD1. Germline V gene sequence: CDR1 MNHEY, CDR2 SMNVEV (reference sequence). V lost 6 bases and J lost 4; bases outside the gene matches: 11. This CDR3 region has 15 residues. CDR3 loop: CASRPSRDSVYGYTF. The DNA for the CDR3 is TGTGCCAGCAGGCCTAGCCGGGACAGCGTCTATGGCTACACCTTC.

The CDR3 nucleotides read TGTGCCAGCAGGACAGGGGCTGGAAACACCATATATTTT. This sequence encodes CASRTGAGNTIYF. The chain has TRBV6-5 and TRBJ1-3; 8 bases are shared with TRBD1. The CDR3 has 13 amino acids. Germline V gives CDR1 MNHEY, CDR2 SVGAGI. V was pared by 6 bases and J by 2 bases, with 0 bases of the junction left unmatched.

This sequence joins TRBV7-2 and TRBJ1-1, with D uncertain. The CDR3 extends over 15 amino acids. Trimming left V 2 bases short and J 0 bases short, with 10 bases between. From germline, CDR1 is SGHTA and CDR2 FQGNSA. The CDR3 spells CASSLRGIMNTEAFF. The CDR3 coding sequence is TGTGCCAGCAGCTTACGAGGTATCATGAACACTGAAGCTTTCTTT.

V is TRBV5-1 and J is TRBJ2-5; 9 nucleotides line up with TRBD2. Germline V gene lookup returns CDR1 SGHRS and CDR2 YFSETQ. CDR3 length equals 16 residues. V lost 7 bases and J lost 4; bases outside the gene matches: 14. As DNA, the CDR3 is TGCGCCAGCCGACATAGCGGGGGCGAGAGAAGAGAGACCCAGTACTTC. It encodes CASRHSGGERRETQYF.

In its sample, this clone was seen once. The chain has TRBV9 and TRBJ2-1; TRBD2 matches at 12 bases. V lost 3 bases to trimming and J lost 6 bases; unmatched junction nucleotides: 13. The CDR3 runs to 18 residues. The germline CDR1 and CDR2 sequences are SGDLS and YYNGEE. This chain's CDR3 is CASSGRLLAGGPTNEQFF. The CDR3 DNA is TGTGCCAGCAGCGGCCGCCTCCTAGCGGGAGGGCCGACCAATGAGCAGTTCTTC. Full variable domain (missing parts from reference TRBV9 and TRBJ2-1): DSGVTQTPKHLITATGQRVTLRCSPRSGDLSVYWYQQSLDQGLQFLIQYYNGEERAKGNILERFSAQQFPDLHSELNLSSLELGDSALYFCASSGRLLAGGPTNEQFFGPGTRLTVL.

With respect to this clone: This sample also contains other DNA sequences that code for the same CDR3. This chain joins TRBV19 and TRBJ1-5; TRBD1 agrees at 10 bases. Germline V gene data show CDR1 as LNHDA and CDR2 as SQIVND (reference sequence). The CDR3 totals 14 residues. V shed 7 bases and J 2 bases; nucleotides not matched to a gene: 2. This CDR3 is CASTGTGGNQPQHF. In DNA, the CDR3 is TGTGCCAGTACAGGGACAGGGGGCAATCAGCCCCAGCATTTT. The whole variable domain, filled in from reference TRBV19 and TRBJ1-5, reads DGGITQSPKYLFRKEGQNVTLSCEQNLNHDAMYWYRQDPGQGLRLIYYSQIVNDFQKGDIAEGYSVSREKKESFPLTVTSAQKNPTAFYLCASTGTGGNQPQHFGDGTRLSIL.

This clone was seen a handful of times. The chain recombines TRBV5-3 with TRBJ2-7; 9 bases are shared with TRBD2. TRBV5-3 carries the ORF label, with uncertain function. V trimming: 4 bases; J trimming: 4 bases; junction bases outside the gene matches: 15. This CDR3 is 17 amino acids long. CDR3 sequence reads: CARSVFSGRSPRYEQYF. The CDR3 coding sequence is TGTGCCAGAAGCGTCTTTAGCGGGAGAAGCCCTAGGTACGAGCAGTACTTC.

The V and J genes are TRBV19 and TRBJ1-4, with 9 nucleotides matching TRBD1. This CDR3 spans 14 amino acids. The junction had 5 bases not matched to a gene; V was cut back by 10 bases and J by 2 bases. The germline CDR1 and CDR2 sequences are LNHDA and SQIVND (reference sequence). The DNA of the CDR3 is TGTGCCAAGCTGGACAGGGGCACTAATGAAAAACTGTTTTTT. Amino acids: CAKLDRGTNEKLFF.

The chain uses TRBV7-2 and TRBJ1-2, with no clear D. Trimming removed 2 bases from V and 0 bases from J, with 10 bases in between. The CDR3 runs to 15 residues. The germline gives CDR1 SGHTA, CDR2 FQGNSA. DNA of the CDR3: TGTGCCAGCAGCTTATTCCGGGAAGCTAACTATGGCTACACCTTC. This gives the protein CASSLFREANYGYTF.

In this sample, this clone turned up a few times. In nucleotides, the CDR3 is TGTGCCAGCAGCCAAACAGGGAGTGAAACAGATACGCAGTATTTT. This encodes CASSQTGSETDTQYF. The chain combines TRBV11-2 with TRBJ2-3; D is possibly TRBD1 (6 bases). The germline gives CDR1 SGHAT, CDR2 FQNNGV. The CDR3 has 15 amino acids. Trimming stripped 5 bases from V and 3 bases from J, with 15 bases between.

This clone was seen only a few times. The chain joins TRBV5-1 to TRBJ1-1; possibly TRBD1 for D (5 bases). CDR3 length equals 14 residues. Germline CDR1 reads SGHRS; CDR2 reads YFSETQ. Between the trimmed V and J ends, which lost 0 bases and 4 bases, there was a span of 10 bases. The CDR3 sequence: CASSLDAGTTEAFF. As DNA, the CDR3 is TGCGCCAGCAGCTTGGACGCGGGGACCACTGAAGCTTTCTTT.

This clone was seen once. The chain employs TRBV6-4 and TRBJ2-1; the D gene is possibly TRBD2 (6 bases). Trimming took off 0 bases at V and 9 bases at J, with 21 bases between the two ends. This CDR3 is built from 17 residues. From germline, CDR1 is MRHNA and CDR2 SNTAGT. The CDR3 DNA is TGTGCCAGCAGTGACTCGGGGGGTGGGTCCCCCTCGAGTGAGCAGTTCTTC. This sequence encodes CASSDSGGGSPSSEQFF.

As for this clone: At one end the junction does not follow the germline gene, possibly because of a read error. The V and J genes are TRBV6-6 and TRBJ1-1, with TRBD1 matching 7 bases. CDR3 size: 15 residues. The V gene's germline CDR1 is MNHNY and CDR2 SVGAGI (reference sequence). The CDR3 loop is CASSGLTGPTPEAFF. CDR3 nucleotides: TGTGCCAGCAGTGGCTTGACAGGGCCCACTCCTGAGGCTTTCTTT.

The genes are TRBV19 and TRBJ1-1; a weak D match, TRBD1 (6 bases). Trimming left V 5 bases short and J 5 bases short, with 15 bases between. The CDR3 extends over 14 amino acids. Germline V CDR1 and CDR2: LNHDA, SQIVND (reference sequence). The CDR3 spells CASSLYRDKTEAFF. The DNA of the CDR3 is TGTGCCAGTAGTCTCTACAGGGACAAAACTGAAGCTTTCTTT.

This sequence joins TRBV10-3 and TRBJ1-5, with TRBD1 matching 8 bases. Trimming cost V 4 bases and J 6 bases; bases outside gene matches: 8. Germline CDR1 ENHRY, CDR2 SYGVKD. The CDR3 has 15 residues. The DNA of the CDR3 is TGTGCCATCAGTGGGGACGGACAGGGAGGTCAGCCCCAGCATTTT. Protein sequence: CAISGDGQGGQPQHF.

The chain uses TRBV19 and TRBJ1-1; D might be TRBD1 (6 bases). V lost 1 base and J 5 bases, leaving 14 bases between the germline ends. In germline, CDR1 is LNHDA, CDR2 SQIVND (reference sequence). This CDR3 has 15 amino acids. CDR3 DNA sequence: TGTGCCAGTAGTATAGGGGGGGGGCGTAAAACTGAAGCTTTCTTT. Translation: CASSIGGGRKTEAFF.

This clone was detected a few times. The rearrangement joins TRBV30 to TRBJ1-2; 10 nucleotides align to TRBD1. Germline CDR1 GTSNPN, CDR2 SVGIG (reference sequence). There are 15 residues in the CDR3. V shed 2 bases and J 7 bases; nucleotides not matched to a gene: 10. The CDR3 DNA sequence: TGTGCCTGGAGTCCGTTGACAGGGGGCATGGGTGGCTACACCTTC. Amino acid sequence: CAWSPLTGGMGGYTF.

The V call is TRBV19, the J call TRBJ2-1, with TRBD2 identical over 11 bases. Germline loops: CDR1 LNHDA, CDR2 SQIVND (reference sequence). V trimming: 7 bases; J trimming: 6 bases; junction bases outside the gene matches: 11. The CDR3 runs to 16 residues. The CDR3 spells CASIARLAGGGNEQFF. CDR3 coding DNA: TGTGCCAGTATCGCCCGGCTAGCGGGAGGAGGCAATGAGCAGTTCTTC.

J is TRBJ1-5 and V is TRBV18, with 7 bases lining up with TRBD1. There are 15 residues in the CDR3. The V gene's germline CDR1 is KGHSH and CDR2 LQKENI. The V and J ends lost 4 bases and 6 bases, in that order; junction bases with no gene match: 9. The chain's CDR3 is CASSLYTGAGQPQHF. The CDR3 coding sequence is TGTGCCAGCTCACTCTATACAGGGGCGGGTCAGCCCCAGCATTTT.